This TCR beta chain was found in a study of blood T cell repertoires in COVID-19. Germline CDR1 and CDR2: ENHRY and SYGVKD. The CDR3 is 17 amino acids. Trimming took 2 bases from V and 7 from J; bases not matched to a gene: 13. This clone was recorded once. Assay used: immunoSEQ multiplex PCR; TCRdb lists only in-frame clones, some missing. The sample has roughly 45,000 clones; around four fifths are singletons. Sequencing was done on a sample of peripheral blood. V gene TRBV10-3 combines with J gene TRBJ2-4, with 8 bases aligning to TRBD1. This receptor was obtained from a human donor in a cohort sampled during active COVID-19. CDR3 nucleotide sequence: TGTGCCATCAGTGAGGACAGGGGTAACCTAGCCATGAACATTCAGTACTTC. Encoded protein: CAISEDRGNLAMNIQYF.